This T cell receptor (beta chain) is drawn from a study of T cells in Graves' hyperthyroidism and ophthalmopathy. Germline CDR1 and CDR2: SGHVS and FQNEAQ. Trimming stripped 5 bases from V and 1 base from J, with 12 bases between. This CDR3 region has 16 residues. From RNA transcripts, TCR beta CDR3 regions were amplified. HTBI primers drove first-round RT-PCR of the TCR CDR3. TCRdb ran MiXCR on the multiplex PCR reads and lists one entry per CDR3 protein. This table holds hundreds of thousands of distinct CDR3 sequences, roughly 21% found once. This clonotype was seen repeatedly, ten times or more. Its cognate antigen is unknown. Duration under 3 months, a NOSPECS grade of at least 4, and a Clinical Activity Score of at least 3 characterized the ophthalmopathy patients. Clinicians diagnosed patients from clinical symptoms, serum thyroxine and TRAb, thyroid ultrasound and orbital computed tomography.

The study's findings and limits: In validation, the model predicted ophthalmopathy. These predictions came a median approximately 5.9 months before onset. Researchers found most expanded thyroid clonotypes above 0.001 in blood as well.

This receptor was taken from a man aged 40-50 years with Graves' ophthalmopathy. This sequence joins TRBV7-8 and TRBJ1-6; D perhaps matches TRBD1 (6 bases). Sequenced input: blood. CDR3 nucleotides: TGTGCCAGCAGCATAAGGGGGGCATCCTATAATTCACCCCTCCACTTT. It codes for CASSIRGASYNSPLHF.